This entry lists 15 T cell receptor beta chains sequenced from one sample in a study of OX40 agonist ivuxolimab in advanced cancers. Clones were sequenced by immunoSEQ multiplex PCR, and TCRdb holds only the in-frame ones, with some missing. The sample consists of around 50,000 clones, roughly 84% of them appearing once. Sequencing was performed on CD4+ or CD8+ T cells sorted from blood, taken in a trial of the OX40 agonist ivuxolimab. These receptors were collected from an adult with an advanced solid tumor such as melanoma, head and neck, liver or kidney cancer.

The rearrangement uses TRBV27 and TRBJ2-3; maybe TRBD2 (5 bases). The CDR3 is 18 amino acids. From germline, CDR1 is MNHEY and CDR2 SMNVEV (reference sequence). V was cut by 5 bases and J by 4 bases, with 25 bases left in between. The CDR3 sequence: CASSKLSGGARGADTQYF. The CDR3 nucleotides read TGTGCCAGCAGTAAACTCAGTGGCGGTGCTCGGGGAGCAGATACGCAGTATTTT.

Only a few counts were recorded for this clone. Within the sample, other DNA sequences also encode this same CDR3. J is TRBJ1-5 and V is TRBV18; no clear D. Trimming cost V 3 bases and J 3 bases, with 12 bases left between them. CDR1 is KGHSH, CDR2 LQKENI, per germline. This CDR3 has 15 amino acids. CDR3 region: CASSPGVFSNQPQHF. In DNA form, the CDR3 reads TGTGCCAGCTCACCGGGCGTATTCTCCAATCAGCCCCAGCATTTT.

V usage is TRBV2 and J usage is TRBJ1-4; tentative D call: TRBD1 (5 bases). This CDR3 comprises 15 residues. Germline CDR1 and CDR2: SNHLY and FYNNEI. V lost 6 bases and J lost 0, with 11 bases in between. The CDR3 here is CASRDRRATNEKLFF. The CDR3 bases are TGTGCCAGCAGGGATCGCAGGGCAACTAATGAAAAACTGTTTTTT.

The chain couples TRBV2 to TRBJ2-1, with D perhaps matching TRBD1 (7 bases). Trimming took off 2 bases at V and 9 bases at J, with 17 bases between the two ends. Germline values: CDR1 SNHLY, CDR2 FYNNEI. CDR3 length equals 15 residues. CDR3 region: CASSEQGGPNGEQFF. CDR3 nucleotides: TGTGCCAGCAGTGAACAGGGGGGACCAAACGGTGAGCAGTTCTTC. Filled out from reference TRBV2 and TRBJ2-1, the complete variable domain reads EPEVTQTPSHQVTQMGQEVILRCVPISNHLYFYWYRQILGQKVEFLVSFYNNEISEKSEIFDDQFSVERPDGSNFTLKIRSTKLEDSAMYFCASSEQGGPNGEQFFGPGTRLTVL.

The CDR3 is CASSIGSISYNEQFF. The CDR3 DNA reads as TGTGCCAGTAGTATCGGCAGCATCTCCTACAATGAGCAGTTCTTC. The chain is built from TRBV19 and TRBJ2-1; the D is unclear. V lost 3 bases and J 0 bases, leaving 9 bases between the germline ends. Germline CDR1 and CDR2: LNHDA and SQIVND (reference sequence). CDR3 length equals 15 residues.

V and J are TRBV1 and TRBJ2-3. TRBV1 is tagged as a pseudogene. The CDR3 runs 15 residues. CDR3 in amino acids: CTSSQVGGPTDTQYF. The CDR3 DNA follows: TGCACCAGCAGCCAAGTGGGGGGCCCCACAGATACGCAGTATTTT.

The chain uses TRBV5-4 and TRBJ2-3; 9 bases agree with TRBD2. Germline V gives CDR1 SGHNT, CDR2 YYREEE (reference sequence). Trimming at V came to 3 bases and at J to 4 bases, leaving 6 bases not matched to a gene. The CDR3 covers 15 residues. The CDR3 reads CASSSLAGRSDTQYF. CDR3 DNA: TGTGCCAGCAGCTCCCTAGCGGGACGGTCAGATACGCAGTATTTT. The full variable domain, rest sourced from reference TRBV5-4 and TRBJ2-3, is ETGVTQSPTHLIKTRGQQVTLRCSSQSGHNTVSWYQQALGQGPQFIFQYYREEENGRGNFPPRFSGLQFPNYSSELNVNALELDDSALYLCASSSLAGRSDTQYFGPGTRLTVL.

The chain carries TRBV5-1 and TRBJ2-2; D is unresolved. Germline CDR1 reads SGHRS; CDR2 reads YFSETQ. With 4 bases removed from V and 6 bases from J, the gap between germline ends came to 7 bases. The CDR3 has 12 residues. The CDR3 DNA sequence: TGCGCCAGCAGCCTCTCTCCCGGGGAGCTGTTTTTT. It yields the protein CASSLSPGELFF.

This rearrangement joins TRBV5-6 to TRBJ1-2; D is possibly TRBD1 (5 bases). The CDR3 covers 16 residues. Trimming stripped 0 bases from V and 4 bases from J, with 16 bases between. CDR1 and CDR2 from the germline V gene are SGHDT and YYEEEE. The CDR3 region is CASSLGQGLMTYGYTF. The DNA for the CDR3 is TGTGCCAGCAGCTTGGGTCAGGGCCTTATGACCTATGGCTACACCTTC.

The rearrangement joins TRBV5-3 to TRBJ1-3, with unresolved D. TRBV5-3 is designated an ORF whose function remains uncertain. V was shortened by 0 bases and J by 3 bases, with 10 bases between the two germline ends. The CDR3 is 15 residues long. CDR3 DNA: TGTGCCAGAAGCTTGGGGCAGAGAATTGGAAACACCATATATTTT. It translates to CARSLGQRIGNTIYF.

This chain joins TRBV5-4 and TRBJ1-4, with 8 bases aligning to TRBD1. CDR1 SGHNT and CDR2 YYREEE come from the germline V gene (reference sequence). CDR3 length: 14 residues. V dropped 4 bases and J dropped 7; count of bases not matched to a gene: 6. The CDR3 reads CASSRQGAGEKLFF. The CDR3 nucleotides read TGTGCCAGCAGCCGTCAGGGGGCGGGTGAAAAACTGTTTTTT.

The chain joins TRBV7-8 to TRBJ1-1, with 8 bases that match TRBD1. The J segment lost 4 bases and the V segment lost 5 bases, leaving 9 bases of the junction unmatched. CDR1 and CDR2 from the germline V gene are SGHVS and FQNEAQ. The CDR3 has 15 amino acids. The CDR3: CASSESRGLGTEAFF. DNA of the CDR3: TGTGCCAGCAGCGAATCCAGGGGGCTGGGCACTGAAGCTTTCTTT.

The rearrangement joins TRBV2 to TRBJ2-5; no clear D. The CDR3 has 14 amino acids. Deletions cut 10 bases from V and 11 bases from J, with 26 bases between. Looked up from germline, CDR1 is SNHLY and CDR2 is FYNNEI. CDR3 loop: CAITSGLTGPEQYF. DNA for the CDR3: TGTGCCATCACCAGTGGGCTAACCGGTCCAGAGCAGTACTTC.

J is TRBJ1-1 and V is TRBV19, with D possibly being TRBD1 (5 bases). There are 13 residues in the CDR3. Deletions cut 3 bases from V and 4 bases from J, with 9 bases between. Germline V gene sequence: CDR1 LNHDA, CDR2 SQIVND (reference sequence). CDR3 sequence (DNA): TGTGCCAGTAGTATCCAGGGCAGCACTGAAGCTTTCTTT. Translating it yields CASSIQGSTEAFF.

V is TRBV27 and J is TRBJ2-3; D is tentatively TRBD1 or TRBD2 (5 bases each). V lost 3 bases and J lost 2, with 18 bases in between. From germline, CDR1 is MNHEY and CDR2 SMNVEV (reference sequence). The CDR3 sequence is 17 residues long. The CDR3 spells CASSFFGADGHTDTQYF. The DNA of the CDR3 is TGTGCCAGCAGTTTCTTCGGGGCGGACGGTCACACAGATACGCAGTATTTT.